Sequencing of this TCR beta chain was carried out in a study of blood T cell repertoires in COVID-19. Across the study: PBMCs, B-cell-depleted T cells, or T cells provided the cDNA or gDNA that made up the material.

This CDR3 is built from 16 residues. Trimming removed 3 bases from V and 0 bases from J; junction bases left unmatched: 5. Germline CDR1 LGHNA, CDR2 YSLEER. Clones were read by immunoSEQ multiplex PCR, and TCRdb kept only the in-frame ones, dropping some. The table lists around 180,000 clones, approximately 83% of them singletons. The sample comprised peripheral blood. This TCR derives from a human donor in a cohort sampled during active COVID-19. The genes are TRBV4-3 and TRBJ1-5; 7 bases fit TRBD1. The CDR3 sequence is CASSQLQGTSNQPQHF. CDR3 sequence (DNA): TGCGCCAGCAGCCAGTTACAGGGGACTAGCAATCAGCCCCAGCATTTT.